The sequence of this T cell receptor (beta chain) was determined in a study of cytomegalovirus exposure and HLA in healthy donors (dated 2017 in TCRdb). Context from the whole study: According to an earlier analysis of around 600 of the donors, about 179 million T cells yielded over 100 million unique TCR beta sequences and about 300 Gb of sequence data. In an earlier analysis of a few hundred of the donors, high-throughput TCR beta sequencing was used to judge whether each TCR beta V gene segment behaved as functional or pseudogenic. Around 320 gigabases of sequencing data and approximately 93 million unique TCR sequences were included in an early release covering roughly 600 HLA-typed donors. Donor age, sex, ethnicity and CMV serostatus were compiled together with the repertoire data. The study aimed to test whether signatures of past pathogen exposure could be identified by cataloging public T cell receptors. In addition to the first cohort of around 670 subjects, a separate validation cohort of approximately 130 different subjects was used. Across 300 to 400 genotyped donors of the cohort, an average of about 200,000 unique TCR beta nucleotide sequences per donor were sequenced, and 15% to 20% of those sequences were non-productive. A handful of DR-DQ haplotypes were handled as single units for association and clustering because linkage in the cohort was strong. A later genetic analysis used genome-wide SNP genotypes for about 60% of the roughly 670 donors, treating that subset as a discovery cohort. In the later analysis, no new phenotypic data were used to find candidate immune exposures; instead, reliance was placed on TCR beta sequences and their occurrence across donors. Every discovery cohort repertoire had been produced on one sequencing platform. A later analysis re-examined previously published TCR beta repertoires from roughly 650 donors and added high-resolution HLA genotyping to investigate patterns of TCR occurrence. To predict cytomegalovirus infection status, the study brought together high-throughput TCR immunosequencing, statistical association of individual TCRs with disease status, and machine learning. Among the roughly 400 genotyped donors, around 81% belonged to the genetic ancestry cluster associated with self-reported Caucasian donors. The T cell repertoires of some 700 subjects were profiled by immunosequencing and related to cytomegalovirus serostatus. Class I and class II HLA loci were covered by the typing at four-digit resolution. The number of donors typed differed by locus, with 629-630 for A, B, C, DRB1 and DQB1, 522 for DQA1, 600 to 610 for DPA1, and roughly 450 for DPB1.

CDR1 and CDR2, per the germline V gene, are SGDLS and YYNGEE. The germline V end is reduced by 3 bases and the J end by 1 base; junction bases left unmatched: 6. Reading from cysteine to phenylalanine, the CDR3 counts 15 amino acids. The CDR3 DNA has 45 bases and is translated from base 1. The cohort comprised 710 or so healthy bone marrow donors. Cohort members were all nominally healthy when sampled, although unrecorded immune exposures were likely present. The donor was CMV seronegative and was included in the group of 352 seronegative cohort members. Each donor provided a peripheral blood sample, and peripheral blood mononuclear cells were used for TCR beta sequencing. Genomic DNA extraction from the blood cell samples was performed with the Qiagen DNeasy Blood Extraction Kit. Library prep was done by the immunoSEQ multiplex PCR assay. For the multiplex PCR, a mixture combining 60 forward primers for TCR Vbeta segments and 13 reverse primers for TCR Jbeta segments was used. A multiplex PCR assay on genomic DNA amplified the CDR3 region of rearranged TCR beta genes. The Illumina HiSeq System was used to sequence the amplified TCR beta libraries as 87-base-pair reads. On the authors' methods: A later analysis tallied 75 million to 95 million unique TCR beta chains across the 666 repertoires, and some 10 million of those chains were shared by two or more donors. A nearest-neighbor algorithm error-corrected the raw reads and collapsed the reads into unique sequences, merging closely related sequences to remove PCR and sequencing errors. CDR3 sequences were aligned to IMGT reference sequences to assign V, D and J gene segments. Each retained sequence needed at least a six-nucleotide match to both a V gene segment and a J gene segment. A rearrangement was called productive if the CDR3 had no stop codons and remained in frame with V and J, and every other rearrangement was called non-productive. CDR3 was defined by IMGT convention, running from the second conserved V-encoded cysteine to the conserved J-encoded phenylalanine. In an earlier analysis of roughly 610 of the donors, sequences lacking an unambiguous match to a single V gene segment were excluded. An earlier analysis of just under 600 of the donors called V segments functional above 56.7% productive rearrangements and segregating when the between-donor standard deviation exceeded 5%. A statistical classification framework was built for diagnosing cytomegalovirus status from the catalog of TCR beta chain sequences. In a later analysis, TCR nucleotide sequences were compared against IMGT/GENE-DB human TR gene sequences so that V and J genes could be assigned. The TCRdist pipeline was used in a later analysis to assign CDR3 sequences and most-parsimonious VDJ recombination scenarios. A later analysis defined each TCR beta chain by its CDR3 amino acid sequence plus V-gene family, and excluded reads lacking a unique V-gene family. In a later analysis, 450 to 600 highly shared, low-generation-probability nucleotide sequences were removed to address suspected cross-contamination and a sequencing artifact. A later analysis calculated a clonal expansion index for each public chain from normalized within-repertoire ranks of inferred template counts. In a later analysis, generation probabilities were computed with a VDJ recombination model fitted to out-of-frame rearrangements, and the resulting probabilities were checked against IGoR. A later analysis scored TCR-TCR, TCR-HLA and TCR-CMV co-occurrence with hypergeometric tests, applying a repertoire-size bias correction to TCR pairs. To estimate false discovery rates, a later analysis permuted the HLA or CMV assignments 20 times. In a later analysis, co-occurring TCRs were grouped with DBSCAN, and TCRdist sequence similarity was added when clustering was performed within HLA-allele-positive subsets. Repertoires with fewer than 30,000 or more than 120,000 public chains, plus five repertoires with anomalous nucleotide sharing, were excluded from co-occurrence clustering. This is the immuneACCESS table as TCRdb keeps it, with only in-frame sequences that have V and J called. A part of the clones is gone; compared with another copy, unresolved V genes explain less than half, and the rest is unexplained. V, J and clone size were drawn from that table, and D and trimming were deduced from the DNA. The sample profile shows some 190,000 clones; roughly four fifths of them were found once. The biggest ten clones account for about 1.7% of the sample.

Overall results and qualifications from the work: In both the original and validation cohorts, the classifier was reported to diagnose cytomegalovirus status with high specificity and sensitivity. In the study, about 150 TCR beta chains were listed as associated with cytomegalovirus. Specific HLA alleles were associated with 18,000 or so TCR beta sequences at a false discovery rate of 0.05 in a later analysis. A later analysis found that TCR association rates varied across HLA loci, with DRB1 alleles showing the most associated TCRs and HLA-C alleles the fewest. In a later genetic analysis, fewer N-insertions in productive TCRs were reported among donors in an Asian-associated ancestry cluster than the roughly 640-donor mean. A later genetic analysis associated a missense DCLRE1C variant with V-gene and J-gene trimming of TCR beta chains, and an independent cohort replicated the association. The earlier analysis of about 600 of the donors excluded roughly 17 rarely observed V segments, including chromosome 9 orphons, because counts were too low. In a later analysis, several top co-occurrence clusters were reported to appear linked to parvovirus B19, influenza, CMV and Epstein-Barr virus. Because the 87-base-pair reads could not distinguish some IMGT-functional V segments, including TRBV6-2 and TRBV6-3, those segments were excluded. A later analysis found that HLA-associated TCR beta chains were more clonally expanded and had lower generation probabilities than equally common non-associated chains. A cluster of highly shared sequence variants was judged likely to be a technical artifact of the sequencing pipeline. Because HLA typing was missing for some donors at each locus, association tests included only the typed subset. When HLA alleles, especially DR and DQ, strongly co-occurred, TCR associations were difficult to assign to individual alleles. In vitro tests confirmed that a few of the cytomegalovirus-associated TCR beta chains recognize cytomegalovirus antigens. The authors suggested that the approach could potentially be generalized to other disease states and immunological phenotypes. According to a later analysis, most CMV-associated TCR beta chains appeared to be HLA-restricted, and the HLA associations seemed to be driven largely by CMV exposure. Correlated functional status among segregating V segments might be attributable to linkage disequilibrium, but an unknown experimental factor could not be ruled out. An earlier analysis of approximately 600 of the donors showed that most TCR beta V segments appeared in productive rearrangements either about 90% or about 30% of the time, which broadly matched IMGT annotations. A further reported finding was that TCR beta sequences accurately predicted the HLA-A and HLA-B alleles for most subjects in the first cohort. CMV serostatus was the only immune exposure information available for the cohort. Most TCR sequences were seen in very few donors, while some public TCRs were found in many individuals. In this cohort, only TCR beta chains were sequenced, and detectable features were limited by the absence of alpha or paired-chain data. Roughly uniform sequencing depth across donors was assumed in presence/absence analyses, although this assumption may not hold.

Of note for this clone: Its specific antigen is unknown. Base qualities are missing; no much larger clone stands one base away.

The V and J genes are TRBV9 and TRBJ2-5, and TRBD2 aligns with 7 junction nucleotides. The sample was PBMCs. The source of this sequence is a man between 18 and 29 years old in good health and CMV-seronegative. The nucleotide sequence reads TGTGCCAGCAGCGCGTCCGCTAGCGGCCAAGAGACCCAGTACTTC. This translates into CASSASASGQETQYF.